This T cell receptor beta chain originates from a study of T cells in Graves' hyperthyroidism and ophthalmopathy. From germline, CDR1 is SGHTA and CDR2 FQGNSA. CDR3 length: 14 amino acids. The germline V and J ends were trimmed by 4 bases and 6 bases, with 15 bases remaining between them. Regions amplified from RNA transcripts were the TCR beta CDR3 regions. First-round RT-PCR of the TCR CDR3 relied on the HTBI primer set. From the multiplex PCR reads, TCRdb called clonotypes with MiXCR, one entry per CDR3 protein. The table has 450,000 to 700,000 distinct CDR3 sequences, around 45% seen once. This chain joins TRBV7-2 and TRBJ1-2; D gene uncertain. The sample consisted of peripheral blood or thyroid tissue (not recorded which). This sequence was found in a woman aged 18-29 years with Graves' hyperthyroidism. CDR3 residues: CASSSGIGVDGYTF. CDR3 DNA sequence: TGTGCCAGCAGCTCGGGGATTGGGGTAGATGGCTACACCTTC.